The 32 T cell receptor beta chains presented below share a single source sample, sequenced in a study of technical replicates of blood from a few donors. The table came from immunoSEQ multiplex PCR; TCRdb's copy has only in-frame clones and leaves some out. The data contain about 84,000 clones, about nine tenths of them singletons. Sequenced sample: T cells isolated from PBMCs. All receptors come from a human donor in good health.

The V gene is TRBV2, the J gene TRBJ1-2; D is ambiguous. Germline lookup yields CDR1 SNHLY and CDR2 FYNNEI. The V gene lost 4 bases and the J gene lost 5 bases, with 23 bases spanning the gap. The CDR3 runs to 17 residues. CDR3 nucleotides: TGTGCCAGCAGTGGTTTCGATGTTTTGGGTCCTAGATATGGCTACACCTTC. It yields the protein CASSGFDVLGPRYGYTF.

The V gene is TRBV2, the J gene TRBJ2-3; 8 nucleotides line up with TRBD2. CDR1 and CDR2 (germline): SNHLY, FYNNEI. CDR3 length equals 13 residues. The trim removed 6 bases at V and 4 bases at J, leaving 3 bases unmatched. The CDR3 DNA is TGTGCCAGCAGGGGACTAGAGTCAGATACGCAGTATTTT. Residues: CASRGLESDTQYF.

The rearrangement uses TRBV2 and TRBJ2-1, with 10 bases lining up with TRBD2. Germline assignment: CDR1 SNHLY and CDR2 FYNNEI. V shed 3 bases and J 9 bases; nucleotides not matched to a gene: 11. CDR3 length equals 16 residues. The CDR3 DNA reads as TGTGCCAGCAGTGATACGGCTAGCGGGAGAGGGGGTGAGCAGTTCTTC. This codes for CASSDTASGRGGEQFF.

This chain connects TRBV27 to TRBJ1-1; a possible D gene is TRBD1 (6 bases). This CDR3 has 16 amino acids. Trimming removed 4 bases from V and 0 bases from J, with 15 bases in between. The germline V gene has CDR1 MNHEY and CDR2 SMNVEV (reference sequence). CDR3 loop: CASSSFRGGMNTEAFF. The CDR3 region has the DNA TGTGCCAGCAGTTCCTTTAGGGGGGGCATGAACACTGAAGCTTTCTTT.

The rearrangement links TRBV11-2 to TRBJ2-7; D may be TRBD1 (5 bases). The CDR3 has 13 residues. V was cut by 1 base and J by 2 bases, with 6 bases left in between. Germline V lookup: CDR1 SGHAT, CDR2 FQNNGV. The CDR3 DNA reads as TGTGCCAGCAGCTTAGGACAGACCTACGAGCAGTACTTC. Translating gives CASSLGQTYEQYF. Looking up the rest from reference TRBV11-2 and TRBJ2-7 gives the full variable domain: EAGVAQSPRYKIIEKRQSVAFWCNPISGHATLYWYQQILGQGPKLLIQFQNNGVVDDSQLPKDRFSAERLKGVDSTLKIQPAKLEDSAVYLCASSLGQTYEQYFGPGTRLTVT.

The chain combines TRBV6-1 with TRBJ1-5; TRBD1 matches 11 bases. This CDR3 comprises 19 residues. The V gene's germline CDR1 is MNHNS and CDR2 SASEGT. V lost 2 bases to trimming and J lost 0 bases; unmatched junction nucleotides: 9. The CDR3 region has the DNA TGTGCCAGCAGTGAATTATTTATGGACAGGGGGCCTAGCAATCAGCCCCAGCATTTT. Translating gives CASSELFMDRGPSNQPQHF.

The rearrangement uses TRBV6-4 and TRBJ2-1; 11 nucleotides match TRBD2. Germline trimming cut 7 bases from V and 6 bases from J; bases unmatched to any gene: 8. Germline loops: CDR1 MRHNA, CDR2 SNTAGT. This CDR3 comprises 15 residues. Written as DNA, the CDR3 is TGTGCCAGCACGGAGGGGACTAGCGGCTCCAATGAGCAGTTCTTC. Amino acid sequence: CASTEGTSGSNEQFF.

This clone occurred once. The chain recombines TRBV6-6 with TRBJ1-5, with 7 nucleotides matching TRBD1. The length of the CDR3 is 16 residues. Losses at the gene ends were 8 bases for V and 3 bases for J; bases not matched to a gene: 13. Germline V gives CDR1 MNHNY, CDR2 SVGAGI (reference sequence). CDR3 in amino acids: CASVQAGTADNQPQHF. The CDR3 DNA reads as TGTGCCAGCGTCCAAGCCGGGACAGCTGACAATCAGCCCCAGCATTTT.

This clone appeared a few times. The chain carries TRBV15 and TRBJ1-2; TRBD1 matches at 9 bases. Germline V gene sequence: CDR1 LNHNV, CDR2 YYDKDF (reference sequence). After removal of 1 base from V and 3 bases from J, the junction contained 0 bases not matched to a gene. The CDR3 extends over 14 amino acids. CDR3 in amino acids: CATSRGTGDYGYTF. CDR3 bases: TGTGCCACCAGCAGAGGGACAGGGGACTATGGCTACACCTTC.

The V call is TRBV14, the J call TRBJ2-7; TRBD1 might be the D (6 bases). There are 15 residues in the CDR3. CDR1 SGHDN and CDR2 FVKESK come from the germline V gene. The germline V and J ends were trimmed by 4 bases and 0 bases, with 13 bases remaining between them. CDR3 loop: CASSPTGISSYEQYF. The CDR3 coding sequence is TGTGCCAGCAGCCCTACAGGGATCTCCTCCTACGAGCAGTACTTC.

The rearrangement joins TRBV13 to TRBJ2-1; 10 nucleotides align to TRBD2. Trimming removed 4 bases from V and 5 bases from J; junction bases left unmatched: 14. Germline CDR1 and CDR2: PRHDT and FYEKMQ (reference sequence). The CDR3 has 18 residues. In DNA form, the CDR3 reads TGTGCCAGCAGCTCCAACCAAACGCTAGCGGGAGAGGACAATGAGCAGTTCTTC. This sequence encodes CASSSNQTLAGEDNEQFF.

This rearrangement joins TRBV19 to TRBJ1-5, with D hard to call. Germline CDR1 is LNHDA and CDR2 is SQIVND (reference sequence). With 1 base removed from V and 1 base from J, the gap between germline ends came to 5 bases. There are 14 residues in the CDR3. Here the CDR3 DNA reads TGTGCCAGTAGTATAGTTGGCAGCAATCAGCCCCAGCATTTT. Translated, it gives CASSIVGSNQPQHF.

The V call is TRBV29-1, the J call TRBJ1-1; TRBD1 might be the D (6 bases). The CDR3 has 14 amino acids. Germline V gives CDR1 SQVTM, CDR2 ANQGSEA. Trimming cost V 5 bases and J 0 bases, with 13 bases left between them. The CDR3 sequence is CSVTRTDMNTEAFF. The DNA of the CDR3 is TGCAGCGTTACTAGGACAGATATGAACACTGAAGCTTTCTTT.

V usage is TRBV5-1 and J usage is TRBJ1-2, with 9 bases identical to TRBD1. Germline CDR1 and CDR2: SGHRS and YFSETQ. The CDR3 runs 15 residues. V was clipped by 0 bases and J by 2 bases; unmatched bases: 2. The CDR3 coding sequence is TGCGCCAGCAGCTTGGTAACAGGGGGCAACTATGGCTACACCTTC. Its protein product is CASSLVTGGNYGYTF.

The gene calls are TRBV7-9 and TRBJ1-1, with unresolved D. There are 13 residues in the CDR3. V was cut by 7 bases and J by 0 bases, with 9 bases left in between. Germline assignment: CDR1 SEHNR and CDR2 FQNEAQ (reference sequence). The CDR3 reads CASIDTLNTEAFF. The CDR3 DNA sequence: TGTGCCAGCATCGACACTCTGAACACTGAAGCTTTCTTT.

The V and J genes are TRBV7-7 and TRBJ2-3; D perhaps matches TRBD1 (6 bases). This CDR3 spans 18 amino acids. The germline V and J ends were trimmed by 1 base and 2 bases, with 19 bases remaining between them. Germline V gene sequence: CDR1 SSHAT, CDR2 FNYEAQ (reference sequence). CDR3 protein: CASSLGPGQGSLTDTQYF. In DNA, the CDR3 is TGTGCCAGCAGCTTAGGCCCAGGTCAGGGGTCCCTCACAGATACGCAGTATTTT.

The rearrangement links TRBV5-1 to TRBJ2-3; 7 bases align to TRBD2. The germline V gene has CDR1 SGHRS and CDR2 YFSETQ. This CDR3 contains 14 residues. The V and J ends lost 2 bases and 4 bases, in that order; junction bases with no gene match: 4. CDR3 sequence reads: CASSLGGGADTQYF. The DNA for the CDR3 is TGCGCCAGCAGCTTAGGCGGGGGTGCAGATACGCAGTATTTT.

The chain has TRBV27 and TRBJ2-3; D remains unclear. The germline V gene has CDR1 MNHEY and CDR2 SMNVEV (reference sequence). CDR3 length: 13 residues. V shed 0 bases and J shed 2 bases, with 3 bases lying between them. CDR3 sequence: CASSLSYTDTQYF. CDR3 coding DNA: TGTGCCAGCAGTTTATCCTACACAGATACGCAGTATTTT.

The chain joins TRBV5-1 to TRBJ1-1; D uncertain. The CDR3 sequence is 14 residues long. V lost 5 bases, J lost 2 bases, and 13 bases lay in between. Germline V gene lookup returns CDR1 SGHRS and CDR2 YFSETQ. The CDR3 reads CASSETPLNTEAFF. The CDR3 coding sequence is TGCGCCAGCAGTGAGACTCCGCTAAACACTGAAGCTTTCTTT.

This chain joins TRBV28 and TRBJ2-5; 9 bases fit TRBD2. The ends lost 5 bases at V and 5 bases at J; junction bases unmatched: 9. This CDR3 contains 15 residues. Per the germline V gene, CDR1 is MDHEN and CDR2 is SYDVKM. The CDR3 DNA is TGTGCCAGCAGTCTGGTGGCGGGGGGGCGCGAGACCCAGTACTTC. This encodes CASSLVAGGRETQYF.

The chain combines TRBV7-9 with TRBJ1-1; 7 bases fit TRBD1. CDR1 and CDR2 from the germline V gene are SEHNR and FQNEAQ (reference sequence). This CDR3 spans 15 amino acids. Trimming removed 5 bases from V and 4 bases from J; junction bases left unmatched: 10. The CDR3 sequence is CASSQRQGVGTEAFF. The CDR3 nucleotides read TGTGCCAGCAGCCAGAGACAGGGTGTAGGCACTGAAGCTTTCTTT.

The chain has TRBV7-8 and TRBJ1-5; TRBD1 might be the D (5 bases). Germline loops: CDR1 SGHVS, CDR2 FQNEAQ. The CDR3 runs to 14 residues. V lost 5 bases to trimming and J lost 6 bases, with 14 bases between them. The CDR3, as DNA: TGTGCCAGCAGCCCCCCCGGGGGGGTTCAGCCCCAGCATTTT. Amino acid sequence: CASSPPGGVQPQHF.

The J gene is TRBJ1-5, the V gene TRBV19; 8 positions match TRBD1. CDR1 and CDR2 from the germline V gene are LNHDA and SQIVND (reference sequence). This CDR3 has 16 amino acids. V shed 5 bases and J 2 bases; nucleotides not matched to a gene: 8. The CDR3 DNA reads as TGTGCCAGTAGTCCCTCGGGACAGGCGGGCAATCAGCCCCAGCATTTT. This codes for CASSPSGQAGNQPQHF.

V is TRBV18 and J is TRBJ2-7; TRBD2 aligns across 9 bases. V lost 8 bases to trimming and J lost 3 bases; unmatched junction nucleotides: 5. CDR3 length equals 13 residues. Germline loops: CDR1 KGHSH, CDR2 LQKENI. CDR3 sequence: CASLRSGSYEQYF. Here the CDR3 DNA reads TGTGCCAGCCTACGTAGCGGGAGCTACGAGCAGTACTTC.

The J gene is TRBJ1-2, the V gene TRBV5-4; tentative D call: TRBD1 (5 bases). This CDR3 contains 17 residues. Trimming shortened V by 1 base and J by 8 bases, and 24 bases separated the two germline ends. Germline V gene lookup returns CDR1 SGHNT and CDR2 YYREEE (reference sequence). CDR3 in amino acids: CASSLLRSGTVRGGYTF. The CDR3 coding sequence is TGTGCCAGCAGCTTGTTACGGTCGGGGACTGTCCGGGGGGGCTACACCTTC.

The chain joins TRBV4-1 to TRBJ2-1, with 11 bases aligning to TRBD2. This CDR3 is built from 16 residues. Germline V gene sequence: CDR1 MGHRA, CDR2 YSYEKL. With 3 bases clipped from V and 2 bases from J, the junction kept 3 bases outside the gene matches. The CDR3 region is CASSHGTSGAYNEQFF. Here the CDR3 DNA reads TGCGCCAGCAGCCACGGGACTAGCGGTGCCTACAATGAGCAGTTCTTC.

This chain uses TRBV30 with TRBJ2-5, with D possibly TRBD1 on 5 matching bases. CDR1 is GTSNPN and CDR2 is SVGIG in the germline V gene (reference sequence). The CDR3 length is 14 residues. Trimming pared 2 bases from V and 2 bases from J, leaving 12 bases between. The CDR3 DNA reads as TGTGCCTGGAGTTCGACAGTTGATCAAGAGACCCAGTACTTC. This encodes CAWSSTVDQETQYF.

The J gene is TRBJ1-2, the V gene TRBV4-1, with 7 bases aligning to TRBD1. The ends lost 7 bases at V and 8 bases at J; junction bases unmatched: 10. Germline CDR1 and CDR2: MGHRA and YSYEKL. This CDR3 is 13 amino acids long. DNA for the CDR3: TGCGCCAGCAACCCTACCGGGACAGACGGCTACACCTTC. Translated, it gives CASNPTGTDGYTF.

This chain uses TRBV7-3 with TRBJ1-4; D is perhaps TRBD1 (5 bases). This CDR3 has 13 residues. Trimming pared 3 bases from V and 5 bases from J, leaving 7 bases between. Germline CDR1 is SGHTA and CDR2 is FQGTGA. The CDR3, as DNA: TGTGCCAGCAGCTTGACAGCAAATGAAAAACTGTTTTTT. This sequence encodes CASSLTANEKLFF.

The chain has TRBV5-1 and TRBJ1-1; TRBD1 matches 9 bases. The germline V gene encodes CDR1 SGHRS and CDR2 YFSETQ. V trimming: 0 bases; J trimming: 0 bases; junction bases outside the gene matches: 3. The CDR3 covers 16 residues. The CDR3 region is CASSLEGQGMNTEAFF. DNA for the CDR3: TGCGCCAGCAGCTTGGAGGGACAGGGTATGAACACTGAAGCTTTCTTT.

This chain joins TRBV18 and TRBJ2-1; D is uncertain. The CDR3 has 14 residues. The germline CDR1 and CDR2 sequences are KGHSH and LQKENI. V dropped 0 bases and J dropped 4 bases, with 7 bases sitting between them. This chain's CDR3 is CASSPPLEYNEQFF. The CDR3 coding sequence is TGTGCCAGCTCACCACCTCTAGAATACAATGAGCAGTTCTTC.

V usage is TRBV18 and J usage is TRBJ2-5; 7 positions match TRBD1. The CDR3 has 15 amino acids. Germline-derived CDR1 and CDR2 are KGHSH and LQKENI. The V and J ends lost 4 bases and 5 bases, in that order; junction bases with no gene match: 10. CDR3 loop: CASSLTGQAGETQYF. CDR3 bases: TGTGCCAGCTCACTCACTGGACAGGCCGGGGAGACCCAGTACTTC.